Following are 30 T cell receptor beta chains from one sample sequenced in a study of T cell responses to AZD1222 COVID-19 vaccine (dated by TCRdb to 2020 to 2022). In light of the paper, this sample's time point label describes: baseline before first vaccination. The method was the immunoSEQ multiplex PCR assay. TCRdb limited this immuneACCESS table to in-frame rearrangements with V and J called. A share of clones is missing; checked studies link under half to unresolved V genes, and the rest is unexplained. This sample gives roughly 150,000 clones in total; 90% to 95% of them show up just once. The ten largest clonotypes hold approximately 9% of the sample. Sequenced here: peripheral blood, sampled on day 0 of AZD1222 vaccination. The receptors here all came from an adult in good health.

The chain uses TRBV12-5 and TRBJ2-2; D tentatively reads TRBD1 or TRBD2 (5 bases each). The V and J ends lost 7 bases and 4 bases respectively, with 13 bases between them. This CDR3 has 14 residues. Germline values: CDR1 LGHNT, CDR2 FRNRAP. This CDR3 is CASDGGAGTGELFF. DNA of the CDR3: TGTGCTAGTGATGGTGGGGCGGGCACCGGGGAGCTGTTTTTT.

The J gene is TRBJ1-1, the V gene TRBV12-3 or TRBV12-4; D remains ambiguous. This CDR3 is 12 amino acids long. The V and J ends lost 3 bases and 3 bases respectively, with 5 bases between them. The CDR3 sequence is CASSLRHTEAFF. CDR3 nucleotide sequence: TGTGCCAGCAGTTTGAGGCACACTGAAGCTTTCTTT.

This rearrangement joins TRBV19 to TRBJ1-2; D remains ambiguous. The V end lost 6 bases, the J end lost 3 bases, and 8 bases lay between the germline ends. The CDR3 runs 12 residues. The germline CDR1 and CDR2 sequences are LNHDA and SQIVND (reference sequence). The CDR3 protein is CASSPGDYGYTF. The CDR3 DNA reads TGTGCCAGTAGCCCCGGGGACTATGGCTACACCTTC.

CDR3 sequence: CASSAGGTEAFF. The CDR3 coding sequence is TGCGCCAGCAGCGCTGGGGGCACTGAAGCTTTCTTT. J is TRBJ1-1 and V is TRBV5-1; tentatively, D is TRBD1 (5 bases). V was cut by 4 bases and J by 4 bases, with 8 bases left in between. Per the germline V gene, CDR1 is SGHRS and CDR2 is YFSETQ. CDR3 length: 12 residues.

This clone appeared a single time. This chain uses TRBV6-4 with TRBJ1-2, with 9 bases fitting TRBD1. From germline, CDR1 is MRHNA and CDR2 SNTAGT. CDR3 length equals 16 residues. The V segment lost 5 bases and the J segment 0 bases; nucleotides outside the gene matches: 7. The CDR3 sequence is CASSKGTGSSNYGYTF. The DNA for the CDR3 is TGTGCCAGCAGTAAAGGGACAGGGAGCTCTAACTATGGCTACACCTTC.

The chain combines TRBV24-1 with TRBJ2-5; 9 positions match TRBD1. Per germline, CDR1 KGHDR and CDR2 SFDVKD. Losses at the gene ends were 3 bases for V and 4 bases for J; bases not matched to a gene: 5. The length of the CDR3 is 15 residues. The CDR3 here is CATSDGTGSGETQYF. The CDR3 bases are TGTGCCACCAGTGATGGGACAGGGTCGGGAGAGACCCAGTACTTC.

The rearrangement joins TRBV7-2 to TRBJ1-1; the D gene is possibly TRBD1 (6 bases). Trimming took 5 bases from V and 7 from J, leaving 17 bases between them. Looked up from germline, CDR1 is SGHTA and CDR2 is FQGNSA. CDR3 length: 14 amino acids. The CDR3 DNA is TGTGCCAGCAGCCGGGACAAGAGGGGGGTTGAAGCTTTCTTT. This sequence encodes CASSRDKRGVEAFF.

The J gene is TRBJ1-5, the V gene TRBV30; D is perhaps TRBD1 (5 bases). Germline V lookup: CDR1 GTSNPN, CDR2 SVGIG (reference sequence). V gave up 2 bases and J gave up 7 bases, with 12 bases separating them. This CDR3 contains 13 residues. CDR3 nucleotides: TGTGCCTGGAGTCGGGGGACGGAACAGCCCCAGCATTTT. Its protein is CAWSRGTEQPQHF.

In this sample, this clone turned up once. This sequence joins TRBV5-1 and TRBJ2-7; D unclear. Germline V CDR1 and CDR2: SGHRS, YFSETQ. The V gene lost 2 bases and the J gene lost 7 bases, with 16 bases spanning the gap. The CDR3 spans 14 residues. CDR3 DNA sequence: TGCGCCAGCAGCTTCGGTACGGATCTTACGGAGCAGTACTTC. Translation gives CASSFGTDLTEQYF.

The rearrangement joins TRBV9 to TRBJ2-3, with TRBD2 as a possible D gene (6 bases). Deletions cut 0 bases from V and 5 bases from J, with 13 bases between. Germline V gives CDR1 SGDLS, CDR2 YYNGEE. The CDR3 has 15 residues. The CDR3 loop is CASSVADGGLDTQYF. In DNA form, the CDR3 reads TGTGCCAGCAGCGTAGCTGATGGAGGGCTAGATACGCAGTATTTT.

The gene calls are TRBV6-2 or TRBV6-3 and TRBJ1-1; D perhaps matches TRBD1 (5 bases). The V end lost 1 base, the J end lost 0 bases, and 9 bases lay between the germline ends. Germline V gene lookup returns CDR1 MNHEY and CDR2 SVGEGT. The CDR3 consists of 15 residues. The CDR3 region has the DNA TGTGCCAGCAGTTACTTTCCGGGACTGAACACTGAAGCTTTCTTT. Protein sequence: CASSYFPGLNTEAFF.

The gene calls are TRBV18 and TRBJ2-7; 7 positions match TRBD1. CDR1 and CDR2 (germline): KGHSH, LQKENI. J lost 2 bases, V lost 6 bases, and 7 bases had no gene match. There are 14 residues in the CDR3. Here the CDR3 DNA reads TGTGCCAGCTCGCTAACAGGGGCCACCTACGAGCAGTACTTC. Its protein product is CASSLTGATYEQYF.

This clone was detected only once. This chain joins TRBV5-1 and TRBJ2-2, with TRBD2 matching 13 bases. Per the germline V gene, CDR1 is SGHRS and CDR2 is YFSETQ. Trimming cost V 1 base and J 4 bases; bases outside gene matches: 7. CDR3 length: 18 amino acids. CDR3 amino acids: CASSLTSGGALITGELFF. CDR3 DNA sequence: TGCGCCAGCAGCTTGACTAGCGGGGGGGCCTTGATCACCGGGGAGCTGTTTTTT. Combining the CDR3 with reference TRBV5-1 and TRBJ2-2 gives the whole variable domain KAGVTQTPRYLIKTRGQQVTLSCSPISGHRSVSWYQQTPGQGLQFLFEYFSETQRNKGNFPGRFSGRQFSNSRSEMNVSTLELGDSALYLCASSLTSGGALITGELFFGEGSRLTVL.

This clone has more than one count but fewer than ten. This chain links TRBV6-1 with TRBJ1-6; the D gene is possibly TRBD1 (5 bases). The V end was cut by 2 bases, the J end by 7 bases, with 18 bases between. Germline CDR1 reads MNHNS; CDR2 reads SASEGT. This CDR3 contains 17 residues. The CDR3 region has the DNA TGTGCCAGCAGTGAATGGGGAATAAAGGGGCCCAATTCACCCCTCCACTTT. This codes for CASSEWGIKGPNSPLHF.

The chain joins TRBV7-2 to TRBJ2-3; TRBD1 matches 10 bases. V dropped 7 bases and J dropped 5; count of bases not matched to a gene: 15. The CDR3 sequence is 17 residues long. In germline, CDR1 is SGHTA, CDR2 FQGNSA. The CDR3 DNA reads TGTGCCAGCACACTTGTCCCGGGACAGGGGTCCCAAGATACGCAGTATTTT. It is translated as CASTLVPGQGSQDTQYF. The whole variable domain, remainder taken from reference TRBV7-2 and TRBJ2-3, is GAGVSQSPSNKVTEKGKDVELRCDPISGHTALYWYRQSLGQGLEFLIYFQGNSAPDKSGLPSDRFSAERTGGSVSTLTIQRTQQEDSAVYLCASTLVPGQGSQDTQYFGPGTRLTVL.

This chain joins TRBV28 and TRBJ1-5; TRBD1 matches 10 bases. The CDR3 runs 15 residues. With 11 bases clipped from V and 7 bases from J, the junction kept 14 bases outside the gene matches. Germline V gene sequence: CDR1 MDHEN, CDR2 SYDVKM. The DNA of the CDR3 is TGTGCCGCGGGGAGCGCGGGACAGGGGAAACAGCCCCAGCATTTT. The encoded protein is CAAGSAGQGKQPQHF.

The CDR3 nucleotides read TGTGCCATCAGTGACGGACATGGGAAAGAGACCCAGTACTTC. Residues: CAISDGHGKETQYF. This chain joins TRBV10-3 and TRBJ2-5, with D possibly matching TRBD1 (5 bases). V was pared by 3 bases and J by 3 bases, with 11 bases between. The CDR3 has 14 amino acids. Germline V gene sequence: CDR1 ENHRY, CDR2 SYGVKD.

The sample holds one count of this clone. V gene TRBV10-3 combines with J gene TRBJ1-1; no definite D call. This CDR3 region has 14 residues. Trimming took 6 bases from V and 3 from J, leaving 14 bases between them. Germline CDR1 and CDR2: ENHRY and SYGVKD. CDR3 residues: CAISPGSSDTEAFF. The CDR3, as DNA: TGTGCCATCAGCCCCGGTTCTTCGGACACTGAAGCTTTCTTT.

The chain carries TRBV6-6 and TRBJ1-3; TRBD1 matches at 8 bases. The CDR3 spans 20 residues. The trim removed 5 bases at V and 4 bases at J, leaving 22 bases unmatched. Per the germline V gene, CDR1 is MNHNY and CDR2 is SVGAGI (reference sequence). The CDR3 sequence: CASSPRTGTYRLFSGNTIYF. The DNA for the CDR3 is TGTGCCAGCAGTCCCCGGACAGGGACTTATAGGTTATTTTCCGGAAACACCATATATTTT.

The rearrangement joins TRBV11-3 to TRBJ1-1, with TRBD1 as a possible D gene (5 bases). CDR1 and CDR2 (germline): SGHNT, YENEEA. This CDR3 contains 17 residues. The germline V and J ends were trimmed by 1 base and 1 base, with 16 bases remaining between them. The chain's CDR3 is CASSLVGGSPGNTEAFF. For the CDR3, the DNA is TGTGCCAGCAGCTTAGTCGGGGGGTCCCCTGGGAACACTGAAGCTTTCTTT.

The genes are TRBV7-2 and TRBJ1-6; no clear D gene. V was pared by 4 bases and J by 7 bases, with 11 bases between. Germline lookup yields CDR1 SGHTA and CDR2 FQGNSA. This CDR3 has 14 amino acids. The CDR3 bases are TGTGCCAGCAGCTCCCGACACGAGAATTCACCCCTCCACTTT. Its protein is CASSSRHENSPLHF.

Only one count was recorded for this clone. The chain couples TRBV11-2 to TRBJ2-7; no reliable D call. Germline CDR1 is SGHAT and CDR2 is FQNNGV. V lost 5 bases, J lost 5 bases, and 16 bases lay in between. The CDR3 runs to 14 residues. CDR3 DNA sequence: TGTGCCAGCAGCCTAACGCCGGGCCCCGACGAGCAGTACTTC. Its translation: CASSLTPGPDEQYF.

The rearrangement joins TRBV9 to TRBJ1-1, with D perhaps matching TRBD1 (5 bases). Looked up from germline, CDR1 is SGDLS and CDR2 is YYNGEE. Trimming took 2 bases from V and 3 from J, leaving 14 bases between them. The CDR3 length is 15 residues. The CDR3 sequence is CASSVRENMDTEAFF. The CDR3 DNA follows: TGTGCCAGCAGCGTCAGGGAAAACATGGACACTGAAGCTTTCTTT.

V and J are TRBV11-3 and TRBJ2-2; 8 bases map to TRBD1. This CDR3 is built from 16 residues. Germline CDR1 is SGHNT and CDR2 is YENEEA. V lost 3 bases to trimming and J lost 6 bases; unmatched junction nucleotides: 9. The CDR3 nucleotides read TGTGCCAGCAGCTTCTTAGACAGGGGTAATCCCGGGGAGCTGTTTTTT. Translation gives CASSFLDRGNPGELFF.

The chain is built from TRBV5-1 and TRBJ2-5; D might be TRBD2 (6 bases). This CDR3 is built from 16 residues. Between the trimmed V and J ends, which lost 1 base and 1 base, there was a span of 14 bases. Per germline, CDR1 SGHRS and CDR2 YFSETQ. Here the CDR3 reads CASSLSGGNLQETQYF. CDR3 nucleotide sequence: TGCGCCAGCAGCTTGTCCGGGGGAAACCTCCAAGAGACCCAGTACTTC.

The chain uses TRBV15 and TRBJ2-3, with D perhaps matching TRBD2 (5 bases). Germline assignment: CDR1 LNHNV and CDR2 YYDKDF (reference sequence). V was trimmed by 3 bases and J by 8 bases, leaving 21 bases between them. There are 16 residues in the CDR3. The CDR3 region is CATSRARGWGQGTQYF. Here the CDR3 DNA reads TGTGCCACCAGCAGGGCTCGGGGTTGGGGTCAAGGTACGCAGTATTTT. The full variable domain, in which reference TRBV15 and TRBJ2-3 provide the parts outside the CDR3, is DAMVIQNPRYQVTQFGKPVTLSCSQTLNHNVMYWYQQKSSQAPKLLFHYYDKDFNNEADTPDNFQSRRPNTSFCFLDIRSPGLGDTAMYLCATSRARGWGQGTQYFGPGTRLTVL.

The CDR3 region is CASSLNYNEQFF. CDR3 in DNA: TGTGCCAGCAGTTTGAACTACAATGAGCAGTTCTTC. This chain joins TRBV28 and TRBJ2-1; D ambiguous. Germline V gene lookup returns CDR1 MDHEN and CDR2 SYDVKM. This CDR3 is 12 amino acids long. The V gene lost 3 bases and the J gene lost 3 bases, with 3 bases spanning the gap.

J is TRBJ2-2 and V is TRBV27, with 9 bases identical to TRBD1. Germline assignment: CDR1 MNHEY and CDR2 SMNVEV (reference sequence). Germline trimming cut 2 bases from V and 7 bases from J; bases unmatched to any gene: 5. The CDR3 consists of 15 residues. The CDR3 DNA reads TGTGCCAGCAGTTTAGGGGGACAGGGTTTCGGGGAGCTGTTTTTT. Translation: CASSLGGQGFGELFF.

The chain carries TRBV12-3 or TRBV12-4 and TRBJ1-2; maybe TRBD1 (5 bases). The CDR3 is 12 amino acids. V gave up 4 bases and J gave up 3 bases, with 6 bases separating them. The CDR3 DNA is TGTGCCAGCAGTTGGGGGGACTATGGCTACACCTTC. Protein sequence: CASSWGDYGYTF.

The chain joins TRBV4-2 to TRBJ2-5; 12 bases line up with TRBD2. Germline-derived CDR1 and CDR2 are LGHNA and YNFKEQ. The CDR3 totals 16 residues. V was clipped by 1 base and J by 5 bases; unmatched bases: 5. CDR3 in DNA: TGTGCCAGCAGCCAAGGGACTAGCGGGGTTGGTGAGACCCAGTACTTC. Translated: CASSQGTSGVGETQYF.